Detailed here is one T cell receptor (beta chain). Profiled with immunoSEQ multiplex PCR; TCRdb holds only in-frame clones, not every one. Here the sample spans approximately 110,000 clones, 87% being singletons. Germline V gene data show CDR1 as MGHRA and CDR2 as YSYEKL. With 1 base removed from V and 0 bases from J, the gap between germline ends came to 12 bases. The CDR3 spans 16 residues. This specimen belongs to a study of T cell responses to AZD1222 COVID-19 vaccine. The receptor was derived from an adult who received the AZD1222 COVID-19 vaccine. The starting material was peripheral blood, obtained 28 days after the second AZD1222 dose. The V call is TRBV4-1, the J call TRBJ1-2; no definite D call. Here the CDR3 DNA reads TGCGCCAGCAGCCAAGTCTCATTAAGGGCTAACTATGGCTACACCTTC. It translates to CASSQVSLRANYGYTF.